This T cell receptor (beta chain) is drawn from a study of early T cells in non-severe SARS-CoV-2 infection. TCRdb reanalysed the 5' RACE reads using MiXCR and keeps one entry per CDR3 protein. The sample has fewer than 85,000 distinct CDR3 sequences, around 11% seen once. The starting material was whole blood, obtained at baseline. The clonotype comes from an adult who was a healthcare worker with PCR-confirmed SARS-CoV-2 infection or an uninfected control (not recorded which).

CDR3 coding DNA: TGCAGTGCTAGAGATCAGGGTCCCGGAAACACCATATATTTT. Protein product: CSARDQGPGNTIYF. The chain employs TRBV20-1 and TRBJ1-3; TRBD1 might be the D (5 bases). The CDR3 consists of 14 residues. Germline values: CDR1 DFQATT, CDR2 SNEGSKA (reference sequence). Between the trimmed V and J ends, which lost 0 bases and 4 bases, there was a span of 10 bases.